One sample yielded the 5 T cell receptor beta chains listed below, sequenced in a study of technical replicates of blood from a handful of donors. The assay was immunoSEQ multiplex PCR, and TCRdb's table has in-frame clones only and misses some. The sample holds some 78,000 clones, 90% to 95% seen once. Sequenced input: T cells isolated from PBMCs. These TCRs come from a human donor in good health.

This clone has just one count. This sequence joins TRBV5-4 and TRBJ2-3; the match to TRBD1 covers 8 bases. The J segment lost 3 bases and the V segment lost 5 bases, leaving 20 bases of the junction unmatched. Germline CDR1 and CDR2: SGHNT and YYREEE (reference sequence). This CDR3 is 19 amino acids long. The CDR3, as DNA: TGTGCCAGCAGTTGGGTCGAACACCCCCTAACAGGGGGAACAGATACGCAGTATTTT. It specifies CASSWVEHPLTGGTDTQYF.

CDR3 protein: CAWSDLDRGSGANVLTF. CDR3 DNA sequence: TGTGCCTGGAGTGATCTAGACAGGGGCTCTGGGGCCAACGTCCTGACTTTC. The chain joins TRBV30 to TRBJ2-6; 8 nucleotides align to TRBD1. Losses at the gene ends were 1 base for V and 0 bases for J; bases not matched to a gene: 5. This CDR3 is 17 amino acids long. Germline lookup yields CDR1 GTSNPN and CDR2 SVGIG (reference sequence).

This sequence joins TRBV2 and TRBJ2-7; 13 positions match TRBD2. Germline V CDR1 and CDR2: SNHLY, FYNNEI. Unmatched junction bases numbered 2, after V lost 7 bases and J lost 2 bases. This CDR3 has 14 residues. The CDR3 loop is CASTGLAGAYEQYF. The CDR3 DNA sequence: TGTGCCAGCACTGGACTAGCGGGGGCCTACGAGCAGTACTTC. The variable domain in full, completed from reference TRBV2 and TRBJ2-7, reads EPEVTQTPSHQVTQMGQEVILRCVPISNHLYFYWYRQILGQKVEFLVSFYNNEISEKSEIFDDQFSVERPDGSNFTLKIRSTKLEDSAMYFCASTGLAGAYEQYFGPGTRLTVT.

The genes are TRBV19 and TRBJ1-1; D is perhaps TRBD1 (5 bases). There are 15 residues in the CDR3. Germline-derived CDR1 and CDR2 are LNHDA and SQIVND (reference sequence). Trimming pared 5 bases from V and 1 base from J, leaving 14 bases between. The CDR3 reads CASSLYQGRNTEAFF. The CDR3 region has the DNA TGTGCCAGTAGTCTCTATCAGGGTAGGAACACTGAAGCTTTCTTT.

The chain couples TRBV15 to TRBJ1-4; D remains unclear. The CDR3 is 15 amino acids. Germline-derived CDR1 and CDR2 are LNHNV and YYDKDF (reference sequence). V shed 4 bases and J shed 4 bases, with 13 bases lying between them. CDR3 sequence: CATSTLTDFNEKLFF. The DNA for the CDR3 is TGTGCCACCAGCACCCTTACAGATTTTAATGAAAAACTGTTTTTT. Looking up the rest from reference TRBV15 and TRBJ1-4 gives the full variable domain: DAMVIQNPRYQVTQFGKPVTLSCSQTLNHNVMYWYQQKSSQAPKLLFHYYDKDFNNEADTPDNFQSRRPNTSFCFLDIRSPGLGDTAMYLCATSTLTDFNEKLFFGSGTQLSVL.